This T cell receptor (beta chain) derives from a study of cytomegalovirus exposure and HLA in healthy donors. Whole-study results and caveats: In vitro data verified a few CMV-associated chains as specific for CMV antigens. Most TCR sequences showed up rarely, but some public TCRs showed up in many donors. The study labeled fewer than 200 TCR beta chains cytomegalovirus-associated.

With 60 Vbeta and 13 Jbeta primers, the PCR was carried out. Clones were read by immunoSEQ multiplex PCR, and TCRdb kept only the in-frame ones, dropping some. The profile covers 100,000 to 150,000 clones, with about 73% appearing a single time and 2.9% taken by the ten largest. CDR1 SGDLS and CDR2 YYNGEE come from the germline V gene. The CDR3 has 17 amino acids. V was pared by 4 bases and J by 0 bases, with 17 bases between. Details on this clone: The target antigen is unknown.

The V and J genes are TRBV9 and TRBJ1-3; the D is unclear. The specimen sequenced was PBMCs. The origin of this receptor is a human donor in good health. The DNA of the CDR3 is TGTGCCAGCAGCCCTGACTTGGGAGCCCGCTCTGGAAACACCATATATTTT. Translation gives CASSPDLGARSGNTIYF.